The rows below give T cell receptor beta chains drawn from one sample of a study of metastatic and nonmetastatic thyroid tumors. MiXCR was used by TCRdb to re-call the PCR reads. The top ten hold 20% to 30% of the sample, which has about 25,000 clones, 20% to 25% seen once. The sequencing input was blood. The receptor set was obtained from a male donor with papillary thyroid cancer or a benign thyroid nodule (not recorded which). Some clones in this sample may be carry-over from other donors' samples. The CDR3 runs from the conserved cysteine through the conserved F or W. The D gene is left open where the match is weak. Clone sizes are given selectively: once, few, many, or a class where the clone is expanded.

V gene: TRBV3-1; D gene: TRBD1; J gene: TRBJ1-1; clone size: .; CDR3 protein: CASRQHNRGTEAFF; CDR3 DNA: TGTGCCAGCAGACAACATAACAGGGGCACGGAAGCTTTCTTT
V gene: TRBV6-1; D gene: .; J gene: TRBJ1-2; clone size: .; CDR3 protein: CASKLQGACGYTF; CDR3 DNA: TGTGCCAGCAAACTACAGGGAGCGTGTGGCTACACCTTC
V gene: TRBV20-1; D gene: .; J gene: TRBJ2-3; clone size: many; CDR3 protein: CSAFSARLRGGQPDTQYF; CDR3 DNA: TGCAGTGCTTTTTCCGCCAGATTAAGGGGAGGCCAGCCAGATACGCAGTATTTT
V gene: TRBV12-3/TRBV12-4; D gene: TRBD2; J gene: TRBJ2-5; clone size: many; CDR3 protein: CASSLTGRGGSQETQYF; CDR3 DNA: TGTGCCAGCAGTCTAACGGGTCGGGGGGGCAGCCAAGAGACCCAGTACTTC
V gene: TRBV2; D gene: .; J gene: TRBJ2-5; clone size: many; CDR3 protein: CASSGVVAIQETQYF; CDR3 DNA: TGTGCCAGCAGCGGGGTGGTGGCTATCCAAGAGACCCAGTACTTC
V gene: TRBV6-1; D gene: TRBD1; J gene: TRBJ1-2; clone size: .; CDR3 protein: CESSDTGQGNYGYTF; CDR3 DNA: TGTGAGAGCAGTGACACCGGACAGGGTAACTATGGCTACACCTTC
V gene: TRBV6-1; D gene: .; J gene: TRBJ1-4; clone size: .; CDR3 protein: CASSTGFGGTNEKLFF; CDR3 DNA: TGTGCCAGCAGCACAGGGTTTGGGGGTACTAATGAAAAACTGTTTTTT
V gene: TRBV18; D gene: .; J gene: TRBJ2-7; clone size: many; CDR3 protein: CASSPPGMTYEQYF; CDR3 DNA: TGTGCCAGCTCACCACCAGGGATGACCTACGAGCAGTACTTC
V gene: TRBV12-5; D gene: TRBD1; J gene: TRBJ1-6; clone size: many; CDR3 protein: CASGLAGQGDSPLHF; CDR3 DNA: TGTGCTAGTGGTTTGGCGGGACAGGGGGATTCACCCCTCCACTTT
V gene: TRBV14; D gene: TRBD1; J gene: TRBJ1-2; clone size: many; CDR3 protein: CASSQTGTASGYTF; CDR3 DNA: TGTGCCAGCAGCCAGACCGGGACAGCCTCTGGCTACACCTTC
V gene: TRBV28; D gene: .; J gene: TRBJ1-1; clone size: many; CDR3 protein: CASSPRAGSLVNTEAFF; CDR3 DNA: TGTGCCAGCAGTCCCAGAGCAGGCTCCTTGGTGAACACTGAAGCTTTCTTT
V gene: TRBV25-1; D gene: .; J gene: TRBJ2-2; clone size: .; CDR3 protein: CASSESWGSDTEELFF; CDR3 DNA: TGTGCCAGCAGTGAGAGTTGGGGAAGCGACACCGAGGAGCTGTTTTTT
V gene: TRBV24-1; D gene: .; J gene: TRBJ2-2; clone size: many; CDR3 protein: CATRTATNTGELFF; CDR3 DNA: TGTGCCACCAGGACAGCCACGAACACCGGGGAGCTGTTTTTT
V gene: TRBV4-1; D gene: .; J gene: TRBJ2-3; clone size: many; CDR3 protein: CASSQDPADTQYF; CDR3 DNA: TGCGCCAGCAGCCAAGATCCGGCAGATACGCAGTATTTT
V gene: TRBV6-1; D gene: .; J gene: TRBJ1-3; clone size: medium-sized; CDR3 protein: CASSSRLMGNTIYF; CDR3 DNA: TGTGCCAGCAGTTCAAGACTTATGGGAAACACCATATATTTT
V gene: TRBV29-1; D gene: .; J gene: TRBJ1-1; clone size: .; CDR3 protein: CSLVWKVSEAFF; CDR3 DNA: TGCAGCCTTGTGTGGAAGGTGAGTGAAGCTTTCTTT
V gene: TRBV7-2; D gene: .; J gene: TRBJ2-7; clone size: many; CDR3 protein: CASSLVVGQNYEQYF; CDR3 DNA: TGTGCCAGCAGCTTGGTCGTCGGACAGAACTACGAGCAGTACTTC
V gene: TRBV6-1; D gene: TRBD1; J gene: TRBJ1-4; clone size: many; CDR3 protein: CASSPMGQDQNEKLFF; CDR3 DNA: TGTGCCAGCAGTCCGATGGGACAGGACCAAAATGAAAAACTGTTTTTT
V gene: TRBV20-1; D gene: .; J gene: TRBJ2-1; clone size: many; CDR3 protein: CSAPSPLRSSYNEQFF; CDR3 DNA: TGCAGTGCTCCGTCCCCCCTGCGGAGCTCCTACAATGAGCAGTTCTTC
V gene: TRBV11-1; D gene: .; J gene: TRBJ1-2; clone size: many; CDR3 protein: CASSLPRGDGYTF; CDR3 DNA: TGTGCCAGCAGCCTCCCGCGCGGGGATGGCTACACCTTC
V gene: TRBV15; D gene: .; J gene: TRBJ2-3; clone size: many; CDR3 protein: CATSRRGDLNTDTQYF; CDR3 DNA: TGTGCCACCAGCAGGCGGGGAGACCTCAACACAGATACGCAGTATTTT
V gene: TRBV20-1; D gene: TRBD2; J gene: TRBJ2-5; clone size: many; CDR3 protein: CSATSGGRQETQYF; CDR3 DNA: TGCAGTGCTACTAGCGGGGGCCGGCAGGAGACCCAGTACTTC